This T cell receptor (beta chain) was obtained from a study of blood T cell repertoires in COVID-19. On the study more broadly: The United States, Italy and Spain supplied acute and convalescent COVID-19 samples.

Germline trimming cut 4 bases from V and 1 base from J; bases unmatched to any gene: 6. CDR1 MNHEY and CDR2 SVGAGI come from the germline V gene. The CDR3 extends over 15 amino acids. Measured with immunoSEQ multiplex PCR; TCRdb has only the in-frame clones, and not every one. Of under 250,000 clones listed, 75% to 85% are singletons. Specimen: peripheral blood. The clonotype was recovered from a woman aged 40 to 55 with COVID-19, enrolled during active disease. The chain employs TRBV6-5 and TRBJ1-2; 7 nucleotides match TRBD1. The CDR3 DNA reads as TGTGCCAGCAGTTCCCCGGGACAGAGTAACTATGGCTACACCTTC. This translates into CASSSPGQSNYGYTF.